This TCR beta chain was obtained from a study of cytomegalovirus exposure and HLA in healthy donors. Study summary: The study placed about 81% of its 398 genotyped donors in the Caucasian-associated ancestry cluster.

Broader study findings: Earlier analysis found most TCR beta V segments productive about 90% or about 30% of the time.

This clone has only a few counts. Its target is not known. Germline V lookup: CDR1 MNHNS, CDR2 SASEGT. V was shortened by 6 bases and J by 0 bases, with 6 bases between the two germline ends. The CDR3 sequence is 14 residues long. PCR employed 60 Vbeta and 13 Jbeta primers. Clones were read by immunoSEQ multiplex PCR, and TCRdb kept only the in-frame ones, dropping some. The data hold approximately 170,000 clones, with 65% to 90% observed a single time. Specimen: PBMCs. The TCR sequence derives from a human donor in good health. This chain uses TRBV6-1 with TRBJ1-6; no reliable D call. The CDR3 region has the DNA TGTGCCAGCAGCCCGAGCTCCTATAATTCACCCCTCCACTTT. It yields the protein CASSPSSYNSPLHF.